The 24 T cell receptor beta chains below all came from one sample that was sequenced in a study of blood T cell repertoires in COVID-19. Sequenced by immunoSEQ multiplex PCR; TCRdb stores in-frame clones only, minus some. The sample holds approximately 350,000 clones, about four fifths seen once. The sequencing input was PBMCs or T cells enriched from blood (not recorded which). These receptor sequences come from a woman in her 50s who had recovered from COVID-19.

The rearrangement joins TRBV30 to TRBJ1-1; D is possibly TRBD1 (5 bases). Trimming shortened V by 7 bases and J by 9 bases, and 27 bases separated the two germline ends. Germline-derived CDR1 and CDR2 are GTSNPN and SVGIG (reference sequence). The CDR3 covers 15 residues. CDR3 region: CASTPFRHAGQKAFF. The DNA for the CDR3 is TGTGCCTCGACCCCCTTCAGGCATGCGGGGCAAAAAGCTTTCTTT.

This clone was counted between two and nine times. The chain carries TRBV7-9 and TRBJ1-6, with D hard to call. V was shortened by 4 bases and J by 4 bases, with 5 bases between the two germline ends. The CDR3 is 13 amino acids. CDR1 is SEHNR, CDR2 FQNEAQ, per germline (reference sequence). CDR3 loop: CASSSQYNSPLHF. CDR3 nucleotide sequence: TGTGCCAGCAGCTCGCAGTATAATTCACCCCTCCACTTT.

The rearrangement uses TRBV9 and TRBJ2-3; TRBD2 agrees at 8 bases. J gave up 5 bases and V 0 bases, and 5 bases lay outside the gene matches. Germline CDR1 reads SGDLS; CDR2 reads YYNGEE. The CDR3 runs 15 residues. In nucleotides, the CDR3 is TGTGCCAGCAGCGTAGAAAGCGGGAGTCTAGATACGCAGTATTTT. Translated, it gives CASSVESGSLDTQYF.

In this sample, this clone turned up a few times. Other nucleotide sequences from this sample produce the same CDR3. The rearrangement uses TRBV11-2 and TRBJ1-1; D remains unclear. V shed 2 bases and J shed 0 bases, with 7 bases lying between them. Germline loops: CDR1 SGHAT, CDR2 FQNNGV. The CDR3 contains 14 residues. The CDR3 DNA reads TGTGCCAGCAGCTTATCGAGTGTGAACACTGAAGCTTTCTTT. Protein sequence: CASSLSSVNTEAFF.

V usage is TRBV23-1 and J usage is TRBJ1-2; 8 bases line up with TRBD1. TRBV23-1 is an ORF; its function is uncertain. After removal of 6 bases from V and 8 bases from J, the junction contained 11 bases not matched to a gene. The CDR3 runs 14 residues. CDR3 DNA sequence: TGCGCCAGCAGCACCCCGGGACAGGCTTGGGGCTACACCTTC. It codes for CASSTPGQAWGYTF.

This chain connects TRBV29-1 to TRBJ2-7; 7 bases align to TRBD1. The CDR3 has 15 amino acids. Trimming took 2 bases from V and 0 from J; bases not matched to a gene: 7. Germline lookup yields CDR1 SQVTM and CDR2 ANQGSEA. CDR3 residues: CSVETGAASSYEQYF. The CDR3 DNA reads TGCAGCGTTGAAACAGGGGCTGCCAGCTCCTACGAGCAGTACTTC.

CDR3 sequence reads: CSVDEGQRAFQYF. As DNA, the CDR3 is TGCAGCGTTGACGAGGGCCAGAGGGCTTTTCAGTACTTC. The J gene is TRBJ2-5, the V gene TRBV29-1; D perhaps matches TRBD2 (5 bases). Germline-derived CDR1 and CDR2 are SQVTM and ANQGSEA. Deletions cut 3 bases from V and 11 bases from J, with 19 bases between. The CDR3 covers 13 residues.

The chain combines TRBV7-2 with TRBJ1-6, with D maybe TRBD1 (5 bases). Trimming took off 3 bases at V and 0 bases at J, with 6 bases between the two ends. The V gene's germline CDR1 is SGHTA and CDR2 FQGNSA. CDR3 length: 15 residues. The CDR3 here is CASSLQGSYNSPLHF. CDR3 nucleotide sequence: TGTGCCAGCAGCTTGCAGGGCTCCTATAATTCACCCCTCCACTTT.

The chain joins TRBV7-8 to TRBJ2-1; D is uncertain. Per germline, CDR1 SGHVS and CDR2 FQNEAQ. The CDR3 loop spans 17 amino acids. V gave up 1 base and J gave up 0 bases, with 13 bases separating them. The CDR3 loop reads CASSLVSFASSYNEQFF. Written as DNA, the CDR3 is TGTGCCAGCAGCTTAGTTTCCTTCGCGAGCTCCTACAATGAGCAGTTCTTC.

The CDR3: CASSPQGHEQFF. For the CDR3, the DNA is TGTGCCAGCAGCCCACAGGGCCATGAGCAGTTCTTC. The J gene is TRBJ2-1, the V gene TRBV12-3 or TRBV12-4, with D possibly being TRBD1 (6 bases). V gave up 6 bases and J gave up 8 bases, with 11 bases separating them. The CDR3 length is 12 residues.

The CDR3 loop reads CASSQDWRGDYGYTF. The CDR3 coding sequence is TGTGCCAGCAGCCAAGATTGGAGGGGCGACTATGGCTACACCTTC. The chain carries TRBV3-1 (or the pseudogene TRBV3-2) and TRBJ1-2, with D perhaps matching TRBD1 (5 bases). Germline V gives CDR1 LGHDT, CDR2 YNNKEL (reference sequence). The CDR3 spans 15 residues. V was trimmed by 0 bases and J by 3 bases, leaving 11 bases between them.

The chain uses TRBV15 and TRBJ1-5; D might be TRBD1 (5 bases). The CDR3 has 19 amino acids. Germline CDR1 is LNHNV and CDR2 is YYDKDF (reference sequence). Trimming took 0 bases from V and 1 from J, leaving 19 bases between them. CDR3 coding DNA: TGTGCCACCAGCAGAGATTATATAACAGGCGGGGAGAGCAATCAGCCCCAGCATTTT. As protein: CATSRDYITGGESNQPQHF.

This clone turned up a few times. V and J are TRBV9 and TRBJ1-1; possibly TRBD1 for D (5 bases). Between the trimmed V and J ends, which lost 1 base and 3 bases, there was a span of 10 bases. Looked up from germline, CDR1 is SGDLS and CDR2 is YYNGEE. The CDR3 covers 14 residues. The CDR3 DNA is TGTGCCAGCAGCGTATTTTGGGGGGACACTGAAGCTTTCTTT. Protein sequence: CASSVFWGDTEAFF.

The table lists this clone with a few counts. This sequence joins TRBV14 and TRBJ1-1, with 8 nucleotides matching TRBD1. Trimming took 6 bases from V and 4 from J; bases not matched to a gene: 4. CDR3 size: 13 residues. The germline V gene has CDR1 SGHDN and CDR2 FVKESK. CDR3: CASSRTGGTEAFF. CDR3 nucleotide sequence: TGTGCCAGCAGTCGCACAGGGGGCACTGAAGCTTTCTTT.

This rearrangement joins TRBV5-1 to TRBJ1-2, with D possibly matching TRBD1 (5 bases). Per germline, CDR1 SGHRS and CDR2 YFSETQ. V was cut by 4 bases and J by 5 bases, with 12 bases left in between. The CDR3 runs to 13 residues. Here the CDR3 reads CASSHTGEYGYTF. The CDR3, as DNA: TGCGCCAGCAGCCACACGGGGGAGTATGGCTACACCTTC.

In the case of this clone: Within the sample, other DNA sequences also encode this same CDR3. V gene TRBV29-1 combines with J gene TRBJ1-4, with TRBD1 as a possible D gene (5 bases). The CDR3 has 13 residues. Germline CDR1 SQVTM, CDR2 ANQGSEA. V was shortened by 7 bases and J by 0 bases, with 9 bases between the two germline ends. Here the CDR3 DNA reads TGCAGCGCCGGGACTTCAACTAATGAAAAACTGTTTTTT. Residues: CSAGTSTNEKLFF.

This chain joins TRBV11-3 and TRBJ2-3; 9 bases fit TRBD2. With V trimmed by 10 bases and J by 2 bases, 10 bases remained unmatched. Germline V gene data show CDR1 as SGHNT and CDR2 as YENEEA. The CDR3 covers 15 residues. CDR3 in DNA: TGTGCCACCACGTCCAGCGGGGGGCCCACAGATACGCAGTATTTT. Protein: CATTSSGGPTDTQYF.

This chain uses TRBV27 with TRBJ1-5; 8 bases fit TRBD1. CDR1 and CDR2 from the germline V gene are MNHEY and SMNVEV (reference sequence). This CDR3 is 16 amino acids long. Germline trimming cut 2 bases from V and 1 base from J; bases unmatched to any gene: 4. The CDR3 protein is CASSLGYRGSNQPQHF. The DNA for the CDR3 is TGTGCCAGCAGTTTAGGGTACAGGGGGAGCAATCAGCCCCAGCATTTT.

The V and J genes are TRBV4-1 and TRBJ2-1, with 8 bases matching TRBD2. The V gene end was trimmed by 4 bases and the J gene end by 9 bases; junction bases not matched to a gene: 14. There are 16 residues in the CDR3. CDR1 and CDR2 from the germline V gene are MGHRA and YSYEKL. The CDR3 region is CASSPNLGLAFAEQFF. Here the CDR3 DNA reads TGCGCCAGCAGCCCAAATCTCGGACTAGCATTCGCTGAGCAGTTCTTC.

This clone was seen a single time. J is TRBJ1-2 and V is TRBV7-2, with D possibly being TRBD1 (5 bases). This CDR3 contains 15 residues. CDR1 SGHTA and CDR2 FQGNSA come from the germline V gene. V was trimmed by 0 bases and J by 4 bases, leaving 12 bases between them. CDR3 DNA sequence: TGTGCCAGCAGCTTAGCGGGAGGGGAGGGCTATGGCTACACCTTC. It translates to CASSLAGGEGYGYTF.

The gene calls are TRBV4-3 and TRBJ2-5, with TRBD2 identical over 11 bases. This CDR3 comprises 16 residues. After removal of 0 bases from V and 5 bases from J, the junction contained 5 bases not matched to a gene. Germline V lookup: CDR1 LGHNA, CDR2 YSLEER. Here the CDR3 DNA reads TGCGCCAGCAGCCAAGAAAGACTAGCGGGGTATGAGACCCAGTACTTC. Translation gives CASSQERLAGYETQYF.

The gene calls are TRBV5-6 and TRBJ1-2, with D perhaps TRBD1 (5 bases). The V gene's germline CDR1 is SGHDT and CDR2 YYEEEE. V lost 4 bases, J lost 8 bases, and 30 bases lay in between. This CDR3 region has 18 residues. In DNA form, the CDR3 reads TGTGCCAGCAGCCCCATTTCAGGAAGTACCCAGGGCCTGTCCGGCTACACCTTC. The encoded protein is CASSPISGSTQGLSGYTF.

The rearrangement links TRBV7-9 to TRBJ1-1; maybe TRBD1 (5 bases). The germline V gene encodes CDR1 SEHNR and CDR2 FQNEAQ (reference sequence). The V gene lost 4 bases and the J gene lost 5 bases, with 17 bases spanning the gap. CDR3 size: 15 residues. The CDR3 sequence: CASSSTPGQRTEAFF. The CDR3 coding sequence is TGTGCCAGCAGCTCTACCCCAGGGCAGCGAACTGAAGCTTTCTTT.

This clone was counted once. V gene TRBV6-2 or TRBV6-3 combines with J gene TRBJ1-2; D unresolved. The CDR3 is 12 amino acids. V lost 3 bases to trimming and J lost 6 bases, with 8 bases between them. Germline CDR1 MNHEY, CDR2 SVGEGT. For the CDR3, the DNA is TGTGCCAGCAGTTATTTTCCGGATGGCTACACCTTC. It codes for CASSYFPDGYTF.